This TCR beta chain was recovered during a study of molecular identifiers for immune sequencing clone quantification. TCRdb fed the PCR reads into MiXCR, producing one record per CDR3 protein. This sample has about half a million distinct CDR3 sequences, with around 23% found just once. CDR1 and CDR2 from the germline V gene are SGHNT and YENEEA. Trimming pared 0 bases from V and 1 base from J, leaving 13 bases between. CDR3 length: 16 amino acids. Libraries used about 20,000 to 1,100,000 sorted naive CD8 T cells and 10%, 30% or 50% RNA input. Sequenced: naive CD8+ T cells from blood, with Jurkat cell RNA spiked in. Subset meaning: FACS-sorted CD8+CD4-CCR7+CD45RA+ naive T cells. V and J are TRBV11-3 and TRBJ2-7, with D tentatively TRBD2 (6 bases). This sequence originates from a human donor in good health. Some libraries in this study had Jurkat cell RNA spiked in. CDR3 region: CASSLDLGGASYEQYF. The CDR3, as DNA: TGTGCCAGCAGCTTAGATCTCGGCGGGGCGTCCTACGAGCAGTACTTC.